This T cell receptor (beta chain) is from a study of cytomegalovirus exposure and HLA in healthy donors. Overall study results and limits: Previously analyzed data showed that most TCR beta V segments were productive at a frequency of about 90% or about 30%. An analysis was carried out later, and it reportedly showed fewer N-insertions in an Asian-associated ancestry cluster than the approximately 700-donor mean.

13 Jbeta primers and 60 Vbeta primers were used for the PCR. Original data processing: Later reanalysis found around 74 million unique TCR beta chains, 10 million to 12 million of them shared. Libraries were prepared by immunoSEQ multiplex PCR; TCRdb keeps only in-frame clonotypes and omits some of them. V and J calls plus clone size are reproduced from that table; the DNA served to infer D and trimming. The sample records about 130,000 clones, about 74% being singletons. J lost 3 bases, V lost 5 bases, and 4 bases had no gene match. The germline V gene has CDR1 SGHRS and CDR2 YFSETQ. This CDR3 is built from 13 residues. About this clone: The target antigen is unknown.

The receptor comes from a man between 18 and 29 years old in good health and CMV-seropositive. The sample comprised PBMCs. The chain uses TRBV5-1 and TRBJ1-1, with TRBD1 identical over 7 bases. CDR3: CASSGQGDTEAFF. The CDR3 DNA sequence: TGCGCCAGCAGTGGCCAGGGGGACACTGAAGCTTTCTTT.